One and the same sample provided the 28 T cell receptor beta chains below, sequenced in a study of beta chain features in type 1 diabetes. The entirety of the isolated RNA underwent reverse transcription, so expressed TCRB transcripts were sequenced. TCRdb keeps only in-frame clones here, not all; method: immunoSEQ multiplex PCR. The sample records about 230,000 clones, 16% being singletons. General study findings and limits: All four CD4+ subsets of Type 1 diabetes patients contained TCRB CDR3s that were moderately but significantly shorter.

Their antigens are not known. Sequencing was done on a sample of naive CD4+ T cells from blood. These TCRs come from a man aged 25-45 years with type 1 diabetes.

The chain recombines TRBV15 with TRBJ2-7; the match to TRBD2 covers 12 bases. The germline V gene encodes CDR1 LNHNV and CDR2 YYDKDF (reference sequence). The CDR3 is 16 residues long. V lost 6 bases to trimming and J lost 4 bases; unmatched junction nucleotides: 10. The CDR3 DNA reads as TGTGCCACCAGTTTGCCGGGACTAGCGGGCAAATACGAGCAGTACTTC. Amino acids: CATSLPGLAGKYEQYF.

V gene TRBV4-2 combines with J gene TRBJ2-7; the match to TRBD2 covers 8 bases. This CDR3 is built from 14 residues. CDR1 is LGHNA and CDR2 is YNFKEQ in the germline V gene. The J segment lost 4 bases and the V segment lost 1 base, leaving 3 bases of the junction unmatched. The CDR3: CASSQGLAGYEQYF. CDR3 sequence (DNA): TGTGCCAGCAGCCAAGGGCTAGCGGGTTACGAGCAGTACTTC.

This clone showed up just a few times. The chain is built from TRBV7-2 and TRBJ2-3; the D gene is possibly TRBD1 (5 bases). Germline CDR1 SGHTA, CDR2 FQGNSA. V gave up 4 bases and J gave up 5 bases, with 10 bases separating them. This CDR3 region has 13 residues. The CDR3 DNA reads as TGTGCCAGCAGCTCTTCTAGGGGAGATACGCAGTATTTT. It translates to CASSSSRGDTQYF.

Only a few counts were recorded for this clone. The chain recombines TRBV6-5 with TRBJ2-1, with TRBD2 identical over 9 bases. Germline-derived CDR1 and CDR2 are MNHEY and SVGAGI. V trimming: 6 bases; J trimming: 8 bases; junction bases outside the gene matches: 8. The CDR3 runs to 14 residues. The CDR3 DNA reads TGTGCCAGCAGGACTAGCGGATTCCGTGATGAGCAGTTCTTC. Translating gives CASRTSGFRDEQFF.

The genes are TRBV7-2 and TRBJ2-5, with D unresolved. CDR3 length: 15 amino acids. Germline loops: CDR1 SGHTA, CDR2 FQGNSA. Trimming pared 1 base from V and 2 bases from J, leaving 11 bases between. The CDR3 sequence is CASSLVFSPQETQYF. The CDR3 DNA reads TGTGCCAGCAGCTTAGTCTTCAGTCCGCAAGAGACCCAGTACTTC.

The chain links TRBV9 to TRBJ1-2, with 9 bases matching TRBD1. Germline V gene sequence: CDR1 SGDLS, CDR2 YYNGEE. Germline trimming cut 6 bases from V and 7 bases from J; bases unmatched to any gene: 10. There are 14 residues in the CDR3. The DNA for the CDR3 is TGTGCCAGCACCCCCGGCGGGGACAGGGCTGGCTACACCTTC. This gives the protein CASTPGGDRAGYTF.

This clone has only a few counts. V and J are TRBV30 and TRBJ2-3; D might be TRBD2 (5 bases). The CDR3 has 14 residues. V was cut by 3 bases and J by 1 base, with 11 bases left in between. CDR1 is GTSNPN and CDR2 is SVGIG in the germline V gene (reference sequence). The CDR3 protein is CAWSQDSGTDTQYF. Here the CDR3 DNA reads TGTGCCTGGAGCCAAGATAGCGGCACAGATACGCAGTATTTT.

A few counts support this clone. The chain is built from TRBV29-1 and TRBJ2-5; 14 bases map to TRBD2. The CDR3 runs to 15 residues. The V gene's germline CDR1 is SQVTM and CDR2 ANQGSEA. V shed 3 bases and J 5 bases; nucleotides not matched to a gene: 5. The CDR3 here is CSVDLGLAGEETQYF. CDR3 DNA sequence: TGCAGCGTTGACTTGGGACTAGCGGGAGAGGAGACCCAGTACTTC.

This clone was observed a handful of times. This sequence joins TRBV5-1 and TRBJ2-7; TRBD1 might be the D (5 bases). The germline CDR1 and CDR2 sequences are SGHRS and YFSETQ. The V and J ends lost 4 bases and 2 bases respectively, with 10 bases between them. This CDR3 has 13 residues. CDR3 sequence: CASSLTAPYEQYF. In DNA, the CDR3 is TGCGCCAGCAGCCTGACAGCCCCCTACGAGCAGTACTTC.

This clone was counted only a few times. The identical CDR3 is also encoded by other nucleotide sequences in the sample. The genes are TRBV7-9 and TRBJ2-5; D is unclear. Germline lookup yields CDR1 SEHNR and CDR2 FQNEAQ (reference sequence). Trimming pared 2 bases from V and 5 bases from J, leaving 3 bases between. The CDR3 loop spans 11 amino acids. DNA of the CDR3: TGTGCCAGCAGCTTAATTGAGACCCAGTACTTC. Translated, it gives CASSLIETQYF.

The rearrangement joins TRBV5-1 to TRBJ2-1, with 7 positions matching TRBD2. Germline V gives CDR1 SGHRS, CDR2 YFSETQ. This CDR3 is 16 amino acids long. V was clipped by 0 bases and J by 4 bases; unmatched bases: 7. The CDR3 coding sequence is TGCGCCAGCAGCTTGGCCAACAGCGGGATTTACAATGAGCAGTTCTTC. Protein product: CASSLANSGIYNEQFF.

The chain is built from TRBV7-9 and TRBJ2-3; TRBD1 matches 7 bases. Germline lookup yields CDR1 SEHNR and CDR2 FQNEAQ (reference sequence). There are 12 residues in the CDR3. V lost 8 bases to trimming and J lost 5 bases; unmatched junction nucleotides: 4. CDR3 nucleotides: TGTGCCAGCGACAGGGTAGGAGATACGCAGTATTTT. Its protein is CASDRVGDTQYF.

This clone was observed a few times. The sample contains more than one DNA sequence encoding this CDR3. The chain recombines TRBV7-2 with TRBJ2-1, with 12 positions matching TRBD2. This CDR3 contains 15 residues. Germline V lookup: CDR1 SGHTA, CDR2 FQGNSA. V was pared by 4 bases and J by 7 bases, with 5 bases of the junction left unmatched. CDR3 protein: CASSSLAGGSNEQFF. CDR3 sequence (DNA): TGTGCCAGCAGCTCCCTAGCGGGAGGGTCTAATGAGCAGTTCTTC.

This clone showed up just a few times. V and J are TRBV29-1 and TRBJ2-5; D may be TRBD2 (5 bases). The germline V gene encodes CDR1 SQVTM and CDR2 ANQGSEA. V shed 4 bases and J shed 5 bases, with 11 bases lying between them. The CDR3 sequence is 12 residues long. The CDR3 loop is CSVVEGSETQYF. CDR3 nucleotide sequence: TGCAGCGTTGTCGAGGGCTCCGAGACCCAGTACTTC. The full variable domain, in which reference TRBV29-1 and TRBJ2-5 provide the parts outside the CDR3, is SAVISQKPSRDICQRGTSLTIQCQVDSQVTMMFWYRQQPGQSLTLIATANQGSEATYESGFVIDKFPISRPNLTFSTLTVSNMSPEDSSIYLCSVVEGSETQYFGPGTRLLVL.

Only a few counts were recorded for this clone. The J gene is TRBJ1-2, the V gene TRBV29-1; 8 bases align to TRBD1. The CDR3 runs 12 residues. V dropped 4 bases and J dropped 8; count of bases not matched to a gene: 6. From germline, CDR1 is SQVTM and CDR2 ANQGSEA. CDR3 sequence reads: CSVVGQGNGYTF. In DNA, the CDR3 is TGCAGCGTTGTTGGACAGGGTAACGGCTACACCTTC. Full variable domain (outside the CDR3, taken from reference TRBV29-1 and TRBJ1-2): SAVISQKPSRDICQRGTSLTIQCQVDSQVTMMFWYRQQPGQSLTLIATANQGSEATYESGFVIDKFPISRPNLTFSTLTVSNMSPEDSSIYLCSVVGQGNGYTFGSGTRLTVV.

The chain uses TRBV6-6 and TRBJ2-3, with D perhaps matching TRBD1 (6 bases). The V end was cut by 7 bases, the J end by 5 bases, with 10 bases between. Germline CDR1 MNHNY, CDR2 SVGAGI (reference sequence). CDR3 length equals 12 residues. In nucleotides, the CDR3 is TGTGCCAGCAACAAGGGGGAAGATACGCAGTATTTT. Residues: CASNKGEDTQYF.

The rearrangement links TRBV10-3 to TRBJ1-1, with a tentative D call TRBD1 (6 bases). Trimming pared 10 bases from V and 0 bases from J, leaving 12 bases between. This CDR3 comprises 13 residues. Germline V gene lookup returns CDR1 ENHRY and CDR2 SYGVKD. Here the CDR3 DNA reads TGTGCCACCCGGACAGTATTGAACACTGAAGCTTTCTTT. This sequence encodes CATRTVLNTEAFF.

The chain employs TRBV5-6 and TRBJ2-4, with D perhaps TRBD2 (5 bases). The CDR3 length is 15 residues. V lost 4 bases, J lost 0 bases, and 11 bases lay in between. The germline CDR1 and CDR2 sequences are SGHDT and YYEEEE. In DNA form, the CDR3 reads TGTGCCAGCAGCCTGGACTCCCTAGCCAAAAACATTCAGTACTTC. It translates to CASSLDSLAKNIQYF. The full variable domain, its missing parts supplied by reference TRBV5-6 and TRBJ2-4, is DAGVTQSPTHLIKTRGQQVTLRCSPKSGHDTVSWYQQALGQGPQFIFQYYEEEERQRGNFPDRFSGHQFPNYSSELNVNALLLGDSALYLCASSLDSLAKNIQYFGAGTRLSVL.

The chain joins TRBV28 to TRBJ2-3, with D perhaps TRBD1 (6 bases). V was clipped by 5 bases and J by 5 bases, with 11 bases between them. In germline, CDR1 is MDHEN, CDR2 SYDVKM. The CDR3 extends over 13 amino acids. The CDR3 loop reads CASSGRDKDTQYF. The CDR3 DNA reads TGTGCCAGCAGTGGCAGGGACAAAGATACGCAGTATTTT.

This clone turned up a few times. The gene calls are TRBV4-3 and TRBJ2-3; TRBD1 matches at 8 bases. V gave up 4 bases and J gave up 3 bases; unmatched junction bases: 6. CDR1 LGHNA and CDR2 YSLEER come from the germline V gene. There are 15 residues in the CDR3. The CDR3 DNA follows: TGCGCCAGCAGCCGCGAGGACAGGGAAACAGATACGCAGTATTTT. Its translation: CASSREDRETDTQYF.

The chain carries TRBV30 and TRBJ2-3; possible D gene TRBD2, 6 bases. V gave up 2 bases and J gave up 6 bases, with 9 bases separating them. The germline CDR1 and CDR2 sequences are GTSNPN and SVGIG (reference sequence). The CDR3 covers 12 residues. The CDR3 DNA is TGTGCCTGGAGTCCCGGAGGGGATACGCAGTATTTT. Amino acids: CAWSPGGDTQYF.

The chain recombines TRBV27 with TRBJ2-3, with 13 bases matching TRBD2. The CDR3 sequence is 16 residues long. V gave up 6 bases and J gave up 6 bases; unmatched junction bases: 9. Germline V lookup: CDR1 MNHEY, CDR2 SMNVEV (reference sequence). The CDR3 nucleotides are TGTGCCAGCAGCCCTCTCAGACTAGCGGGAGGTGATACGCAGTATTTT. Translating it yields CASSPLRLAGGDTQYF.

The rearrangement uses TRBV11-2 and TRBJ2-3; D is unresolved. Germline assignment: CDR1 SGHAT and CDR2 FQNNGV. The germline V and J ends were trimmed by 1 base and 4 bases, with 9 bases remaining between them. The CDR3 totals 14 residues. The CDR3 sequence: CASSLAPGPDTQYF. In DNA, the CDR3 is TGTGCCAGCAGCTTAGCCCCGGGCCCAGATACGCAGTATTTT.

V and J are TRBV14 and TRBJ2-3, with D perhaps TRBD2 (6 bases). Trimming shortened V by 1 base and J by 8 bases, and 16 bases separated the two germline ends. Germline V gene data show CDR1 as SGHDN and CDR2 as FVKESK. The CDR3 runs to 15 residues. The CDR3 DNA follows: TGTGCCAGCAGCCAAGTCGGAGGGAGCGGCGGTACGCAGTATTTT. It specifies CASSQVGGSGGTQYF.

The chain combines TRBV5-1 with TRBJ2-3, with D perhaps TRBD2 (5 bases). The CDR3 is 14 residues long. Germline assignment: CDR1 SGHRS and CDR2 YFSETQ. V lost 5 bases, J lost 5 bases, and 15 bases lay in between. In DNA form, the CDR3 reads TGCGCCAGCAGGCTAGCCCTGTGGGAAGATACGCAGTATTTT. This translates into CASRLALWEDTQYF.

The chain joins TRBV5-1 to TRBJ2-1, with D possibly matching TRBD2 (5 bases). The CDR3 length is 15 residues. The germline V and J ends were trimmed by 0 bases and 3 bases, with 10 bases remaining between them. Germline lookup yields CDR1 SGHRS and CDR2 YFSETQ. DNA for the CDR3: TGCGCCAGCAGCTTGGCTGCTAGCAGCTACAATGAGCAGTTCTTC. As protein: CASSLAASSYNEQFF.

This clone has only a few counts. CDR3 region: CASSRLAGENREQFF. For the CDR3, the DNA is TGCGCCAGCAGCCGACTAGCGGGAGAGAACCGTGAGCAGTTCTTC. J is TRBJ2-1 and V is TRBV4-1; 12 bases are a match to TRBD2. The CDR3 length is 15 residues. Germline V lookup: CDR1 MGHRA, CDR2 YSYEKL. J was trimmed by 9 bases and V by 4 bases; bases with no gene match: 7.

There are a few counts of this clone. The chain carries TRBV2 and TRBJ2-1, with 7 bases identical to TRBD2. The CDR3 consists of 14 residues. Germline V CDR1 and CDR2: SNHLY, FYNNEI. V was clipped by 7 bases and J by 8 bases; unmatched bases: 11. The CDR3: CASTSGMEVHEQFF. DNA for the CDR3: TGTGCCAGCACCAGCGGGATGGAGGTTCATGAGCAGTTCTTC. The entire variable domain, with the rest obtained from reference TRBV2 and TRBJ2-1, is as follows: EPEVTQTPSHQVTQMGQEVILRCVPISNHLYFYWYRQILGQKVEFLVSFYNNEISEKSEIFDDQFSVERPDGSNFTLKIRSTKLEDSAMYFCASTSGMEVHEQFFGPGTRLTVL.